The TCR beta chain described here comes from a study of T cells in Graves' hyperthyroidism and ophthalmopathy. Unmatched junction bases numbered 2, after V lost 8 bases and J lost 0 bases. Germline-derived CDR1 and CDR2 are MNHNS and SASEGT. The CDR3 runs 13 residues. RNA transcripts yielded amplified TCR beta CDR3 regions. First-round RT-PCR with HTBI primers amplified the TCR CDR3 region. TCRdb independently ran MiXCR on the multiplex PCR reads; one entry per CDR3 protein. The table records 450,000 to 600,000 distinct CDR3 sequences, nearly 20% of them present only once. This clonotype was counted many times.

This chain joins TRBV6-1 and TRBJ1-1; TRBD1 agrees at 8 bases. This TCR derives from a man aged 35-49 years with Graves' ophthalmopathy. What was sequenced was blood. CDR3 DNA sequence: TGTGCCAGCTGGACAGGGATGAACACTGAAGCTTTCTTT. Its translation is CASWTGMNTEAFF.